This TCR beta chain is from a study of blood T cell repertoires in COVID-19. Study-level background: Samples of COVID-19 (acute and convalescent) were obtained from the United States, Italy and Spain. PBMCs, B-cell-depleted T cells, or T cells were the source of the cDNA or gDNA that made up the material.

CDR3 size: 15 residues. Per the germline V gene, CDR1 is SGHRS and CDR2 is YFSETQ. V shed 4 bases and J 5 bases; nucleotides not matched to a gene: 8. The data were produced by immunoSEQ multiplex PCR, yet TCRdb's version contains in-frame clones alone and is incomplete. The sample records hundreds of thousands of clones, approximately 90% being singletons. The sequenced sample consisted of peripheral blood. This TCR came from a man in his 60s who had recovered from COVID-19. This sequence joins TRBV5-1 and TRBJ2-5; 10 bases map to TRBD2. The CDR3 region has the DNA TGCGCCAGCAGCATAGGAGCGGGAGGGTCGGAGACCCAGTACTTC. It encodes CASSIGAGGSETQYF.